The clone carrying this T cell receptor (beta chain) occurred a few times. The antigen is not known. This record belongs to a study of beta chain features in type 1 diabetes. Points from the study as a whole: TCRB CDR3s from Type 1 diabetes patients were moderately but significantly shorter in all four CD4+ subsets.

V was cut by 1 base and J by 0 bases, with 8 bases left in between. The CDR3 length is 15 residues. Germline CDR1 reads LGHNA; CDR2 reads YNFKEQ. Reverse transcribing all isolated RNA meant expressed TCRB transcripts were sequenced. This table comes from immunoSEQ multiplex PCR, and its TCRdb copy is limited to in-frame clones, with some not included. The sample comprises 600,000 to 750,000 clones, roughly 12% of which are singletons, and more than 0.1% rests with the top ten. It was one heparinised blood draw, averaging around 120 mL, that each donor gave. The sequenced sample consisted of naive CD4+ T cells from blood. J is TRBJ2-3 and V is TRBV4-2; no firm D call. This clonotype was obtained from a man younger than 40 with type 1 diabetes. The CDR3 DNA reads as TGTGCCAGCAGCCAAGGGAGACTGAGCACAGATACGCAGTATTTT. Translated, it gives CASSQGRLSTDTQYF.